This TCR beta chain came from a study of T cell responses to AZD1222 COVID-19 vaccine. CDR1 MNHEY and CDR2 SVGEGT come from the germline V gene. The CDR3 has 16 amino acids. V was pared by 4 bases and J by 2 bases, with 7 bases of the junction left unmatched. Produced via immunoSEQ multiplex PCR; TCRdb's table is partial and in-frame only. The profile shows some 150,000 clones, over 90% of them singletons. The study's findings and limits: Two AZD1222 doses significantly raised spike-specific TCR breadth and depth over controls.

About this clone itself: Its antigen is not known.

The origin of this receptor is an adult who received the AZD1222 COVID-19 vaccine. The rearrangement uses TRBV6-2 or TRBV6-3 and TRBJ2-7, with TRBD2 matching 11 bases. The sequencing used peripheral blood, collected 28 days after the second AZD1222 dose. DNA of the CDR3: TGTGCCAGCAGTTCTAGACTAGCGGGGACTACCTACGAGCAGTACTTC. Amino acids: CASSSRLAGTTYEQYF.